This record covers a single T cell receptor beta chain. This clonotype was seen at least ten times. The antigen it recognizes is unknown. One base away there is no much larger clone; base qualities are not given. This record comes from a study of identical twins' blood T cells (dated by TCRdb to the early 2010s). Some background on the complete study: Roughly 49 million Illumina reads were obtained across approximately twelve libraries, comprising six alpha-chain and six beta-chain libraries. The study compared TCR alpha and beta chain repertoires of three pairs of monozygous twins using next-generation sequencing to assess genetic influence on repertoire formation. What the research found in general, with its limitations: Among the most abundant TCRbeta clonotypes, each donor shared more CDR3 sequences with her twin than with unrelated donors. The study stated that the proposed role of the TCRalpha J segment in MHC recognition during thymic selection needs to be validated by independent studies. The number of CDR3 clonotypes shared between two donors was mainly determined by the product of the cloneset sizes of the two donors, and no clear deviation from this trend was shown by twins. Environmental influences could not be excluded as an explanation for twin similarity, since twins were reared together. V gene usage, even among non-selected out-of-frame TCRbeta clonotypes, was reported to be markedly more similar within twin pairs than between unrelated donors.

CDR3 length: 14 amino acids, cysteine to phenylalanine. Only the CDR3 portion is preserved as DNA: 42 bases, with reading frame beginning at the first base. CDR1 and CDR2, looked up from the germline V gene, are KGHSH and LQKENI. V is shortened by 9 bases, J by 0 bases, and the region joining them spans 12 bases. The donors were six healthy women who made up three monozygous twin pairs. Each of the three twin pairs had been raised together, and the twins in each pair were thought likely to have encountered the same infectious agents and vaccines. TCR cDNA libraries were prepared from RNA that had been isolated from peripheral blood mononuclear cells. Receptor amplification or capture employed 5' RACE. Instrument used: Illumina Genome Analyzer IIx. RNA-based TCR cDNA libraries were prepared by a previously described protocol with several modifications. Sample-specific barcodes were introduced on both ends of each TCR cDNA library during cDNA synthesis and amplification to prevent cross-contamination. The study's processing was this. Between about 100,000 and nearly 550,000 clonotypes were identified per individual, with 2.2 to 3.6 million CDR3-containing reads per library. Reads with improper barcode index combinations were discarded, and clonesets were then built for each library with the MiTCR software. While assembling CDR3 clonotypes, MiTCR filtered or rescued low-quality reads and corrected PCR and sequencing errors. Artificial out-of-frame clonotypes were mapped to in-frame sequences, with one indel allowed in the CDR3, and then removed. To measure how similar V and J gene usage was between donors, Jensen-Shannon divergence was divided by mean entropy. The public reads were quality trimmed at Q25 with fastp and then assembled into clones with MiXCR by TCRdb, keeping productive beta chains. Each record represents a unique CDR3 protein, reported with the most common genes and DNA among its rows. Here the V and J calls rest on TCRdb's processing, not on the authors' analysis. This sample has fewer than 450,000 distinct CDR3 sequences in its table, and more than 25% of those were observed once. Around 5.6% of the sample is taken by the ten largest.

Sequenced sample: PBMCs. The chain was built from TRBV18 and TRBJ1-3; no D gene is confidently identified. The TCR sequence derives from a woman between 18 and 50 years old in good health. The DNA sequence follows: TGTGCCAGTTCAGACTCAACCTCTGGAAACACCATATATTTT. It codes for CASSDSTSGNTIYF.